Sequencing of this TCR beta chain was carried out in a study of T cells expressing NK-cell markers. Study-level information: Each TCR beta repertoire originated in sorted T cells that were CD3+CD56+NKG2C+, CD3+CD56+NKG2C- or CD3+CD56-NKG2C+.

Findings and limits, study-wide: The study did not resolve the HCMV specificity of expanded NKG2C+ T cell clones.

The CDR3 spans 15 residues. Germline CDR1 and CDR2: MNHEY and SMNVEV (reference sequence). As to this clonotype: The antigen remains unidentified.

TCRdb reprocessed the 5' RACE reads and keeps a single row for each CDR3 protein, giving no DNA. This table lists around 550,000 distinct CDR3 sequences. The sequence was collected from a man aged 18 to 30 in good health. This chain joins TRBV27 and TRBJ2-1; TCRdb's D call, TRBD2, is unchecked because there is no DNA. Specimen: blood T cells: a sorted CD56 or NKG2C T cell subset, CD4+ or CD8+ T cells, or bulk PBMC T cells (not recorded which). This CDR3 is CASSGRAGLYNEQFF.